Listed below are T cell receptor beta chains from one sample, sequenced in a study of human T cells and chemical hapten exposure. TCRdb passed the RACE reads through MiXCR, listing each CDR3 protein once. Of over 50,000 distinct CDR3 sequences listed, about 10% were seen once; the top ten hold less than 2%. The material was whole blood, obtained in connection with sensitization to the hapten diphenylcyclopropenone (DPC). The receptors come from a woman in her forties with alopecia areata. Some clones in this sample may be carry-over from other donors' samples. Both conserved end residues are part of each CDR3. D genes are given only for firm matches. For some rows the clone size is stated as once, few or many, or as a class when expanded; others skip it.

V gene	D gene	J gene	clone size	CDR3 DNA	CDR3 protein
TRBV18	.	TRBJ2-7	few	TGTGCCAGCTCACCACGGCAGGACCCCTACGAGCAGTACTTC	CASSPRQDPYEQYF
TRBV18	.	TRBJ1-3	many	TGTGCCAGCTCACCCACTCCTGGAAACACCATATATTTT	CASSPTPGNTIYF
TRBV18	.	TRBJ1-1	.	TGTGCCAGCTCACCACCCGGCGCCGGGACGAACACTGAAGCTTTCTTT	CASSPPGAGTNTEAFF
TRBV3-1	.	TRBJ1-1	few	TGTGCCAGCAGCCAAGAAAATTTTGAAGCTTTCTTT	CASSQENFEAFF
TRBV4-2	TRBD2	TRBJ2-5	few	TGTGCCAGCAGCCAAGGACTAGCGGGAGGTTTGGAGACCCAGTACTTC	CASSQGLAGGLETQYF
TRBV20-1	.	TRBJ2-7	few	TGCAGTGCTCCTCCCGGGACGAGCTCCTACGAGCAGTACTTC	CSAPPGTSSYEQYF
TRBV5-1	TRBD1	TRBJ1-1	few	TGCGCCAGCAGCGTGGACAGGGTGGACACTGAAGCTTTCTTT	CASSVDRVDTEAFF
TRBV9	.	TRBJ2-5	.	TGTGCCAGCAGCGTAACGGCAGGGGATCCCCGGGAGACCCAGTACTTC	CASSVTAGDPRETQYF
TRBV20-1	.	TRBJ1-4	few	TGCAGTGCAAGAGGGCAGCAAAATGAAAAACTGTTTTTT	CSARGQQNEKLFF
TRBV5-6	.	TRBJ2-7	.	TGTGCCAGCAGCATGGAGGACAGAGCCTACGAGCAGTACTTC	CASSMEDRAYEQYF
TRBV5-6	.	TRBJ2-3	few	TGTGCCAGCAGCTTGCGACAGAGCACAGATACGCAGTATTTT	CASSLRQSTDTQYF
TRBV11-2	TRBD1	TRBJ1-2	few	TGTGCCAGCAGCTTAGATGGGGACAGCCTGTCCTATGGCTACACCTTC	CASSLDGDSLSYGYTF
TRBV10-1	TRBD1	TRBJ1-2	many	TGCGCCAGCAGTGAGTCTCGGACAGGGGGCGGCTACACCTTC	CASSESRTGGGYTF
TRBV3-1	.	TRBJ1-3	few	TGTGCCAGCAGCCCAAACCCCCCAGTTGCGAGCTCTGGAAACACCATATATTTT	CASSPNPPVASSGNTIYF
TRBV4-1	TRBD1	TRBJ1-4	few	TGCGCCAGCAGCCGGGGACAGGGAGCGGAAAAACTGTTTTTT	CASSRGQGAEKLFF
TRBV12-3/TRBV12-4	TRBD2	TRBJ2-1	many	TGTGCCAGCAGTTCCAGGGAGGGCCCATCCTACAATGAGCAGTTCTTC	CASSSREGPSYNEQFF
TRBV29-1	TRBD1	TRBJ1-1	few	TGCAGCGTTTCCCAGGGGGTAGGGACTGAAGCTTTCTTT	CSVSQGVGTEAFF
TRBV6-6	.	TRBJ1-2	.	TGTGCCAGCAGTTATTATGCGGGGGGCGCAGAGGAAAACTATGGCTACACCTTC	CASSYYAGGAEENYGYTF
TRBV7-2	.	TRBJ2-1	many	TGTGCCAGCAGCAAGTACAATGAGCAGTTCTTC	CASSKYNEQFF
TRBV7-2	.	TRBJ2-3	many	TGTGCCAGCAGCTTAGGGGCAGATACGCAGTATTTT	CASSLGADTQYF
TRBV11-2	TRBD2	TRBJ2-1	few	TGTGCCAGCAGCCTCGCGGCTAGCGGGGGGTCCTACAATGAGCAGTTCTTC	CASSLAASGGSYNEQFF
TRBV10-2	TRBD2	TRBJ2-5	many	TGCGCCAGCAGTACCACTAGCGGGAGAGAGACCCAGTACTTC	CASSTTSGRETQYF
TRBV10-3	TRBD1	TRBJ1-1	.	TGTGCCATCAGTGACACACAGGGGATAGGGGCTTTCTTT	CAISDTQGIGAFF
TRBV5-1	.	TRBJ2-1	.	TGCGCCAGCAGCTTAGGTCAGAGGTCCAATGAGCAGTTCTTC	CASSLGQRSNEQFF
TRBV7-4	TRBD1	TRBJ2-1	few	TGTGCCAGCAGCTGGATCGACAGGGCCCCGACAATCGAGCAGTTCTTC	CASSWIDRAPTIEQFF
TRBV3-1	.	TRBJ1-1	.	TGTGCCAGCAGCCAAGTAAATGGGGGCGCAGCTGAAGCTTTCTTT	CASSQVNGGAAEAFF